This TCR beta chain emerged from a study of blood T cell repertoires in COVID-19. Study-wide context: The analysed material was cDNA or gDNA that came from T cells, B-cell-depleted T cells, or PBMCs.

The germline CDR1 and CDR2 sequences are MNHEY and SVGEGT. Trimming removed 4 bases at V and 9 bases at J, with 16 bases between. The CDR3 runs to 15 residues. Authors' methods: Reference gene primers were amplified, and this amplification served to estimate nucleated cell counts. Some clones are missing from TCRdb's copy, which holds only in-frame ones; the method was immunoSEQ multiplex PCR. V, J and clone size are taken as reported in that table, and D and trimming were inferred from the DNA itself. Here the sample spans over 55,000 clones, approximately 84% being singletons. The source is a man aged 45-60 years with active COVID-19. Sequenced: peripheral blood. This rearrangement joins TRBV6-2 or TRBV6-3 to TRBJ1-6; no reliable D call. CDR3 DNA sequence: TGTGCCAGCAGTTTCAGGAGCGGGGAGGGTTCACCCCTCCACTTT. This encodes CASSFRSGEGSPLHF.